This TCR beta chain was found in a study of blood T cell repertoires in COVID-19. Study-level information: COVID-19 samples collected from the United States, Italy and Spain covered acute and convalescent phases. T cells, B-cell-depleted T cells, or PBMCs supplied cDNA or gDNA.

In the authors' workflow: Amplification with reference gene primers provided the estimates of nucleated cell counts. Measured with immunoSEQ multiplex PCR; TCRdb has only the in-frame clones, and not every one. The DNA gave D and trimming, while V, J and clone size come from that table. The sample holds about 87,000 clones; about 85% are singletons and the top ten take about 2%. This receptor was obtained from a woman in her seventies with acute or convalescent COVID-19. Specimen: peripheral blood.

This chain's CDR3 is CASSLELADEQYF. CDR3 DNA sequence: TGTGCCAGCAGCTTAGAGCTCGCGGACGAGCAGTACTTC. This chain links TRBV11-2 with TRBJ2-7; D ambiguous. Trimming removed 0 bases from V and 5 bases from J, with 8 bases in between. The CDR3 covers 13 residues. Looked up from germline, CDR1 is SGHAT and CDR2 is FQNNGV.